Included here is one TCR beta chain sequence, with context. Its antigen is not known. BIOMED2 TRB-A/B primer pools were used in multiplex TRB PCR. MiXCR, run by TCRdb on the multiplex PCR reads, gives a single entry per CDR3 protein. This repertoire shows under 7,000 distinct CDR3 sequences, roughly 32% found once; its top ten account for roughly 57%. Each TRB amplification used roughly 220-550 ng of genomic DNA from blood. The sample is drawn from a study of T and B cells in COVID-19 patients. Study-wide background: Peripheral blood came from COVID-19 patients with active infection or after recovery. The recovered patients had mostly mild to moderate COVID-19 with outpatient management. Study-level findings and limits: Of 2,000 to 2,500 TCR clusters found only in the recovered cohort, a few dozen had low generation probability. No sequencing was yet done of CD4+, regulatory or CD8+ subsets, or of SARS-CoV-2-responsive or tetramer+ sorted cells.

V lost 10 bases, J lost 4 bases, and 7 bases stayed unmatched. Germline values: CDR1 MNHEY, CDR2 SVGEGT. The CDR3 contains 12 residues. This TCR derives from a human donor with active COVID-19. The material sequenced was blood. This rearrangement joins TRBV6-2 or TRBV6-3 to TRBJ2-7, with 7 bases identical to TRBD1. In DNA form, the CDR3 reads TGTGCCACCCGGGACAGACTTTACGAGCAGTACTTC. The encoded protein is CATRDRLYEQYF.